What follows describes a single T cell receptor beta chain. The sample is drawn from a study of a mutant IDH1 vaccine in newly diagnosed glioma. Study-level information: Of the patients given treatment, approximately 60% were male and approximately 40% were female, and a mean age of approximately 37 years was recorded.

Described time point: baseline, week 1 (first vaccination visit). Treatment: pre-vaccination baseline after standard-of-care therapy. Assay used: immunoSEQ multiplex PCR; TCRdb lists only in-frame clones, some missing. Of about 21,000 clones listed, 70% to 85% are singletons. This receptor was identified in a man aged 40-50 years with glioma. Sequences were derived from PBMCs, sampled from a glioma patient treated with radiotherapy, temozolomide or both.

The CDR3 protein is CASSFPGQYQGWTKNIQYF. For the CDR3, the DNA is TGTGCCAGCAGCTTTCCAGGACAGTACCAGGGGTGGACCAAAAACATTCAGTACTTC. This chain uses TRBV5-4 with TRBJ2-4; the D gene is possibly TRBD1 (6 bases). This CDR3 contains 19 residues. The ends were cut back, 2 bases at V and 2 bases at J, with 23 bases in the middle. Germline V gene data show CDR1 as SGHNT and CDR2 as YYREEE (reference sequence).